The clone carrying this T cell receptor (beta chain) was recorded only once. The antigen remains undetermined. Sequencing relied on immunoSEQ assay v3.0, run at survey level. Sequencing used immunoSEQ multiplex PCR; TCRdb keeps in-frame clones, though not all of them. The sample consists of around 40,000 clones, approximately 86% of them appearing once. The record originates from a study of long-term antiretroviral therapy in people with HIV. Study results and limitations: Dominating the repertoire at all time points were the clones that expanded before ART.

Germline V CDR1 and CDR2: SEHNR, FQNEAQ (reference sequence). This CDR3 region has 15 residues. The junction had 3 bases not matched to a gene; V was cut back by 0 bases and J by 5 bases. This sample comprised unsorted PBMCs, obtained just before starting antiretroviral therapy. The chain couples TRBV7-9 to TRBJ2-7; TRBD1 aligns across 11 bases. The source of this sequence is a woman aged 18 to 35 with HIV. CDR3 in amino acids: CASSLAGQGAHEQYF. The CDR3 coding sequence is TGTGCCAGCAGCTTAGCTGGACAGGGGGCCCACGAGCAGTACTTC.